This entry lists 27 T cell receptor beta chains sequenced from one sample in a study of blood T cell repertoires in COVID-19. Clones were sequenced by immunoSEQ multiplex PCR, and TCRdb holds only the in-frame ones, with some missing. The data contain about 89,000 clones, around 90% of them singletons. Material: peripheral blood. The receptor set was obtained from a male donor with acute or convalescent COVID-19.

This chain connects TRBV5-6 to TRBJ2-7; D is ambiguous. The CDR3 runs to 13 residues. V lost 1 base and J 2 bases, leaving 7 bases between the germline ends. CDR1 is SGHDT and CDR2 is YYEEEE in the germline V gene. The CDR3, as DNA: TGTGCCAGCAGCTTGCGCGGAACCTACGAGCAGTACTTC. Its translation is CASSLRGTYEQYF.

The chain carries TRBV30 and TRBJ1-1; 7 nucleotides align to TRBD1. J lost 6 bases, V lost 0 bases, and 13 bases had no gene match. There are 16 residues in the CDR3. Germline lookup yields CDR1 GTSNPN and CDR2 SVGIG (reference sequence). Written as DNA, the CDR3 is TGTGCCTGGAGTGTCCTACAGGGGCCGCCGAGAGCTGAAGCTTTCTTT. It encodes CAWSVLQGPPRAEAFF.

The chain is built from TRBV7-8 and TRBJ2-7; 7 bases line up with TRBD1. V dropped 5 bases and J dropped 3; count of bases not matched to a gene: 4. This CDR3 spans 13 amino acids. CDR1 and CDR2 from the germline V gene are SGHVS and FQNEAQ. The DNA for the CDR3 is TGTGCCAGCAGCCTGGGACAGATCTACGAGCAGTACTTC. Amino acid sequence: CASSLGQIYEQYF.

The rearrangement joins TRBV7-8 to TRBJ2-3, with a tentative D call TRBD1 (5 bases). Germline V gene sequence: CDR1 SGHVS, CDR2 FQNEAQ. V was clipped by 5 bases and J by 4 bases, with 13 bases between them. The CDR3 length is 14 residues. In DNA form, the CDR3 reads TGTGCCAGCAGCCCGACCCCCAGGGCAGATACGCAGTATTTT. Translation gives CASSPTPRADTQYF.

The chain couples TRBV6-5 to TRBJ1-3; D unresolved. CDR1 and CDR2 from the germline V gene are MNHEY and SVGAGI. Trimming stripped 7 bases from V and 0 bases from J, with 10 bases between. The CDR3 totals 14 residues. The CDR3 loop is CASTEGNSGNTIYF. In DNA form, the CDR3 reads TGTGCCAGCACCGAGGGTAACTCTGGAAACACCATATATTTT.

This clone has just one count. CDR3 region: CASSLRGTGELFF. As DNA, the CDR3 is TGTGCCAGCAGTTTAAGGGGCACCGGGGAGCTGTTTTTT. The chain joins TRBV27 to TRBJ2-2; D is perhaps TRBD1 (5 bases). CDR3 size: 13 residues. The germline V gene encodes CDR1 MNHEY and CDR2 SMNVEV (reference sequence). Deletions cut 2 bases from V and 4 bases from J, with 5 bases between.

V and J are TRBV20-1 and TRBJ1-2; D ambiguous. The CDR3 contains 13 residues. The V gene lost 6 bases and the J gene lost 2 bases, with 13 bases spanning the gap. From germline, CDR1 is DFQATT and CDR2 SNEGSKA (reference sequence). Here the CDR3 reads CSASPRGNYGYTF. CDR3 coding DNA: TGCAGTGCCAGTCCACGGGGAAACTATGGCTACACCTTC.

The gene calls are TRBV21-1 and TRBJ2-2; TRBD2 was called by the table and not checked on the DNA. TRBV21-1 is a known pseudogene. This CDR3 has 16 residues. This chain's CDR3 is CASSNRGAGDTGELFF. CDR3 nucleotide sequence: TGTGCCAGCAGCAATCGAGGGGCGGGGGATACCGGGGAGCTGTTTTTT.

In DNA form, the CDR3 reads TGCAGCGTTGAAATCGGGGTATTGGGCGAGCAGTACTTC. Amino acids: CSVEIGVLGEQYF. The rearrangement links TRBV29-1 to TRBJ2-7; D is perhaps TRBD2 (5 bases). CDR3 size: 13 residues. Germline CDR1 and CDR2: SQVTM and ANQGSEA. V dropped 2 bases and J dropped 6 bases, with 14 bases sitting between them.

This CDR3 reads CASSPGQGKAYRNQPQHF. The CDR3, as DNA: TGTGCCAGCAGTCCGGGACAGGGCAAGGCATATCGGAATCAGCCCCAGCATTTT. The chain recombines TRBV28 with TRBJ1-5; 9 nucleotides match TRBD1. The CDR3 sequence is 18 residues long. Germline CDR1 is MDHEN and CDR2 is SYDVKM. J was trimmed by 4 bases and V by 5 bases; bases with no gene match: 15.

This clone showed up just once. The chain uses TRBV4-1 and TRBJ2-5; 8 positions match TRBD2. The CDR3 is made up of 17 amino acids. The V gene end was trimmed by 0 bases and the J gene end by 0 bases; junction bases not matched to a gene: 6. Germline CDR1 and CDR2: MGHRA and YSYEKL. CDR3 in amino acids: CASSQEASGPYQETQYF. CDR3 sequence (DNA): TGCGCCAGCAGCCAAGAGGCTAGCGGGCCGTACCAAGAGACCCAGTACTTC.

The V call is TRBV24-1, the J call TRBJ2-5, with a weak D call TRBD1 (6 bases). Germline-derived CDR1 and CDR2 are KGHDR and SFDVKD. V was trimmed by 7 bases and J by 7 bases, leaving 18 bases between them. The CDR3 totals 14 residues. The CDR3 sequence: CATSPPDSIMTQYF. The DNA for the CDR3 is TGTGCCACCAGCCCCCCGGACAGCATAATGACCCAGTACTTC.

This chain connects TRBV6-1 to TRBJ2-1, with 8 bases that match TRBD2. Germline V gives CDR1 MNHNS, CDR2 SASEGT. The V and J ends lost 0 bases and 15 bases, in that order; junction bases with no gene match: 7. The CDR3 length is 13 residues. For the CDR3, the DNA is TGTGCCAGCAGTGAAGCGCTCGGGGGGGTTGTGTTCTTC. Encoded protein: CASSEALGGVVFF.

The DNA of the CDR3 is TGCGCCAGCAGCTTGGGTGACAGCTATTCACCCCTCCACTTT. This translates into CASSLGDSYSPLHF. V is TRBV5-1 and J is TRBJ1-6; tentatively, D is TRBD1 (5 bases). Germline V gene sequence: CDR1 SGHRS, CDR2 YFSETQ. This CDR3 contains 14 residues. V lost 0 bases, J lost 8 bases, and 9 bases lay in between.

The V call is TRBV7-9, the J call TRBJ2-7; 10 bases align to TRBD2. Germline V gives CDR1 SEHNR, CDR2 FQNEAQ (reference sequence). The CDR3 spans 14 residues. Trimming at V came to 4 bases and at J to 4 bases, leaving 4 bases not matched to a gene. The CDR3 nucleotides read TGTGCCAGCAGCTCTAGCGGGGGCTGGTACGAGCAGTACTTC. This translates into CASSSSGGWYEQYF. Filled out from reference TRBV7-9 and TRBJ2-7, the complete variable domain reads DTGVSQNPRHKITKRGQNVTFRCDPISEHNRLYWYRQTLGQGPEFLTYFQNEAQLEKSRLLSDRFSAERPKGSFSTLEIQRTEQGDSAMYLCASSSSGGWYEQYFGPGTRLTVT.

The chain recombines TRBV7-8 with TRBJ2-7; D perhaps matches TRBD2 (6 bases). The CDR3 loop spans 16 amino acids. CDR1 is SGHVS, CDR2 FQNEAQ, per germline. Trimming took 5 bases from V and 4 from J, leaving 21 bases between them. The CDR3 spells CASSQLRSGGPYEQYF. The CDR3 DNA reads TGTGCCAGCAGCCAACTTCGTAGCGGCGGTCCGTACGAGCAGTACTTC.

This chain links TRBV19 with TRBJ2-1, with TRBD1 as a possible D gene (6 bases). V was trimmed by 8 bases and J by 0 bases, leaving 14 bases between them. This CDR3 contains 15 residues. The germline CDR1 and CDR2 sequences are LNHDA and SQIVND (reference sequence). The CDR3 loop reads CASQTGQSSYNEQFF. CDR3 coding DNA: TGTGCCAGTCAAACGGGACAAAGCTCCTACAATGAGCAGTTCTTC.

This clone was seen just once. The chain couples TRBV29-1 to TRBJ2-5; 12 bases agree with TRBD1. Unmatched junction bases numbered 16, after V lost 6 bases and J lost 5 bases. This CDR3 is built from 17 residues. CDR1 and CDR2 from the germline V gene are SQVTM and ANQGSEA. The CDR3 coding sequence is TGCAGCGTCGCCGCCTGGGGCGGGACAGGGGGCCGGGAGACCCAGTACTTC. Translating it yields CSVAAWGGTGGRETQYF.

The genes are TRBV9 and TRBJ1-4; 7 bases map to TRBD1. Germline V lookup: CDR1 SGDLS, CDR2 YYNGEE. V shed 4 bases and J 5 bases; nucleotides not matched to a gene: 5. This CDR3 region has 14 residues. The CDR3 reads CASSPGTENEKLFF. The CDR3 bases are TGTGCCAGCAGCCCCGGGACAGAGAATGAAAAACTGTTTTTT.

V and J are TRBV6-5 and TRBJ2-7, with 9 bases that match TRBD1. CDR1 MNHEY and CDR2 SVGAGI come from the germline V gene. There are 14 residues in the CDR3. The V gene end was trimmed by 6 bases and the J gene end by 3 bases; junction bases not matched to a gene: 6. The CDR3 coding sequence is TGTGCCAGCAGCGGGACAGGGCAGGGCTACGAGCAGTACTTC. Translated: CASSGTGQGYEQYF.

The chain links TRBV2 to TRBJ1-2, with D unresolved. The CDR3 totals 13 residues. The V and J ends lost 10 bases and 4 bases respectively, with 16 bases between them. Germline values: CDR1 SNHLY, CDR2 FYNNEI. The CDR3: CATRREELYGYTF. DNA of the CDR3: TGTGCCACCCGCCGGGAGGAGCTCTATGGCTACACCTTC.

The DNA of the CDR3 is TGTGCCAGCAGTCGGCAGGGCCACGAGCAGTACTTC. It translates to CASSRQGHEQYF. The chain couples TRBV7-9 to TRBJ2-7, with D tentatively TRBD1 (5 bases). CDR3 length: 12 amino acids. Trimming shortened V by 6 bases and J by 5 bases, and 11 bases separated the two germline ends. Germline V gene data show CDR1 as SEHNR and CDR2 as FQNEAQ (reference sequence).

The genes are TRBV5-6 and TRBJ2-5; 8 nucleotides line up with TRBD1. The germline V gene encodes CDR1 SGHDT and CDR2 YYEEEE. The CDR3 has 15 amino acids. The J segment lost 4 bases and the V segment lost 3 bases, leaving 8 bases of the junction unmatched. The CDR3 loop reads CASSSPGQGAETQYF. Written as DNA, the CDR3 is TGTGCCAGCAGCTCCCCCGGACAGGGTGCAGAGACCCAGTACTTC. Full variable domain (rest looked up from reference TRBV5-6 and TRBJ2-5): DAGVTQSPTHLIKTRGQQVTLRCSPKSGHDTVSWYQQALGQGPQFIFQYYEEEERQRGNFPDRFSGHQFPNYSSELNVNALLLGDSALYLCASSSPGQGAETQYFGPGTRLLVL.

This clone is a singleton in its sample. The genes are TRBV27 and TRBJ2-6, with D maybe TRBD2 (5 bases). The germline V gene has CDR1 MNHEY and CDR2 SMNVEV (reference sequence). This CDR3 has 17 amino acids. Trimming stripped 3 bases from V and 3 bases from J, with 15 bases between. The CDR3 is CASSLIAGSGGANVLTF. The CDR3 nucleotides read TGTGCCAGCAGTTTGATAGCAGGAAGCGGTGGGGCCAACGTCCTGACTTTC.

The CDR3 DNA sequence: TGTGCCAGCATCATACAGGGTCGGGGAGGCTACACCTTC. Translating it yields CASIIQGRGGYTF. This chain connects TRBV5-6 to TRBJ1-2, with TRBD1 as a possible D gene (6 bases). CDR1 is SGHDT and CDR2 is YYEEEE in the germline V gene. Trimming removed 6 bases from V and 8 bases from J, with 17 bases in between. This CDR3 spans 13 amino acids.

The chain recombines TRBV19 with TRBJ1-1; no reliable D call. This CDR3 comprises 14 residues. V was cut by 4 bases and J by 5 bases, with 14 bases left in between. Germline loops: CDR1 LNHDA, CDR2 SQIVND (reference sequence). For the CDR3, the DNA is TGTGCCAGTAGTAGGAGCCCGGCGGGTACTGAAGCTTTCTTT. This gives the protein CASSRSPAGTEAFF.

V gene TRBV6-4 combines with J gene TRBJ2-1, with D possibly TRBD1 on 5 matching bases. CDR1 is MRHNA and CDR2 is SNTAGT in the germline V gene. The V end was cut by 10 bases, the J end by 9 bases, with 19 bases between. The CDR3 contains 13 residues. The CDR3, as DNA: TGTGCCACGGCAGGGATAGGGTTGGGTGAGCAGTTCTTC. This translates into CATAGIGLGEQFF.